These T cell receptor beta chains were read from a single sample in a study of neurological immune-mediated disorders. TCRdb used MiXCR to reprocess the 5' RACE reads, holding one entry per CDR3 protein. The data hold about 92,000 distinct CDR3 sequences, with around 3.5% observed a single time. The source material was PBMCs. Receptor source: a woman between 50 and 59 years old with multiple sclerosis. Each CDR3 is given with its conserved first and last residue. D genes are given only for firm matches. Clone size is stated in some rows and not others, as once, few, many or a class when expanded.

d_call j_call clone_size v_call cdr3_aa cdr3_nt
TRBD2 TRBJ2-5 many TRBV3-1 CASIPRLAGPQETQYF TGTGCCAGCATCCCAAGACTAGCGGGGCCTCAAGAGACCCAGTACTTC
- TRBJ2-7 many TRBV28 CASSQLGPTYEQYF TGTGCCAGCAGCCAGCTGGGCCCTACCTACGAGCAGTACTTC
- TRBJ1-1 many TRBV5-1 CASSLAGQGLNTEAFF TGCGCCAGCAGCTTGGCAGGGCAGGGACTGAACACTGAAGCTTTCTTT
- TRBJ1-6 many TRBV12-3/TRBV12-4 CASSQPLHF TGTGCCAGCAGCCAACCCCTCCACTTT
- TRBJ1-2 many TRBV6-1 CASRTLGSDYGYTF TGTGCCAGCAGGACTCTGGGCAGCGACTATGGCTACACCTTC
- TRBJ2-3 many TRBV9 CASSPRQIRTDTQYF TGTGCCAGCAGCCCACGACAAATTCGCACAGATACGCAGTATTTT
TRBD1 TRBJ2-3 few TRBV6-6 CASSFGTGDTDTQYF TGTGCCAGCAGTTTCGGGACAGGGGACACAGATACGCAGTATTTT
- TRBJ2-5 many TRBV7-9 CASSLQGFIQETQYF TGTGCCAGCAGCTTGCAGGGTTTTATACAAGAGACCCAGTACTTC
- TRBJ1-1 many TRBV6-5 CASGSGGTEAFF TGTGCCAGCGGGTCTGGGGGCACTGAAGCTTTCTTT
- TRBJ2-7 many TRBV20-1 CSPSGRGGTYEQYF TGCAGTCCGTCGGGGCGAGGAGGCACCTACGAGCAGTACTTC
- TRBJ2-7 many TRBV7-2 CASGFFDEQYF TGTGCCAGCGGATTCTTCGACGAGCAGTACTTC
- TRBJ2-1 many TRBV7-6 CASSLARGLYNEQFF TGTGCCAGCAGCTTAGCCCGGGGACTTTACAATGAGCAGTTCTTC
- TRBJ2-7 few TRBV12-3/TRBV12-4 CASTQGRHEQYF TGTGCCAGCACTCAGGGTAGACACGAGCAGTACTTC
TRBD2 TRBJ2-7 many TRBV20-1 CSAETSGGSSYEQYF TGCAGTGCCGAAACTAGCGGGGGTAGCTCCTACGAGCAGTACTTC
TRBD1 TRBJ1-2 many TRBV4-2 CASSQTDRGDGYTF TGTGCCAGCAGCCAAACCGACAGGGGGGATGGCTACACCTTC
TRBD1 TRBJ1-1 many TRBV5-1 CASSWDRGRGGGTEAFF TGCGCCAGCAGCTGGGACAGGGGTAGAGGTGGAGGCACTGAAGCTTTCTTT
- TRBJ2-3 many TRBV7-2 CASTTGGNTDTQYF TGTGCCAGCACCACGGGGGGCAACACAGATACGCAGTATTTT
TRBD1 TRBJ2-2 many TRBV12-3/TRBV12-4 CASSTQGSTGELFF TGTGCCAGCAGTACACAGGGGAGCACCGGGGAGCTGTTTTTT
- TRBJ1-6 many TRBV28 CASSHDSRLFHF TGTGCCAGCAGTCACGATAGCAGACTTTTCCACTTT
- TRBJ2-2 few TRBV20-1 CSATGTFVTGELFF TGCAGTGCTACCGGGACATTCGTTACCGGGGAGCTGTTTTTT
TRBD1 TRBJ1-2 many TRBV18 CASSSTGTGGARNYGYTF TGTGCCAGCTCATCTACCGGGACAGGGGGAGCACGTAACTATGGCTACACCTTC
TRBD2 TRBJ2-1 many TRBV7-8 CASSLGGGSYNEQFF TGTGCCAGCAGCTTAGGCGGGGGCTCCTACAATGAGCAGTTCTTC
- TRBJ1-2 many TRBV5-1 CASSFTGSDGYTF TGCGCCAGCAGCTTTACAGGGAGCGATGGCTACACCTTC
- TRBJ2-7 - TRBV10-3 CAISPRGTEQYF TGTGCCATCTCACCAAGGGGCACAGAGCAGTACTTC
- TRBJ1-1 many TRBV11-2 CASSFSPTEAFF TGTGCCAGCAGCTTTTCTCCCACTGAAGCTTTCTTT
- TRBJ1-5 many TRBV20-1 CSASPGNQPQHF TGCAGTGCCAGCCCAGGGAATCAGCCCCAGCATTTT
- TRBJ2-1 many TRBV5-6 CASSLVQMTSYNEQFF TGTGCCAGCAGCTTGGTTCAGATGACCTCCTACAATGAGCAGTTCTTC
TRBD1 TRBJ1-6 many TRBV9 CASSVAPGTGTGGNNSPLHF TGTGCCAGCAGCGTAGCCCCCGGAACCGGGACAGGGGGCAATAATTCACCCCTCCACTTT
- TRBJ2-2 many TRBV29-1 CSAGTNSRELFF TGCAGCGCCGGGACGAACTCAAGGGAGCTGTTTTTT
- TRBJ1-3 many TRBV12-3/TRBV12-4 CATIRGSRVNTIYF TGTGCCACCATCCGTGGGTCAAGGGTCAACACCATATATTTT
- TRBJ2-7 many TRBV29-1 CSVRNRDTLSYEQYF TGCAGCGTCCGAAACCGGGACACCTTATCCTACGAGCAGTACTTC
TRBD1 TRBJ1-5 many TRBV7-9 CASSPQGGQPQHF TGTGCCAGCAGTCCTCAGGGGGGTCAGCCCCAGCATTTT
- TRBJ1-1 many TRBV27 CASSLLAVNTEAFF TGTGCCAGCAGTTTATTGGCGGTGAACACTGAAGCTTTCTTT
- TRBJ1-4 - TRBV4-2 CASSQEGKLNEKLFF TGTGCCAGCAGCCAAGAGGGAAAGCTAAATGAAAAACTGTTTTTT
- TRBJ1-1 many TRBV7-2 CASSFYRDTEAFF TGTGCCAGCAGCTTTTACAGGGACACTGAAGCTTTCTTT
- TRBJ2-1 - TRBV12-3/TRBV12-4 CASTRLMVNEQFF TGTGCCAGCACCCGGCTGATGGTCAATGAGCAGTTCTTC
- TRBJ2-2 many TRBV4-3 CASSQAGFGELFF TGCGCCAGCAGCCAAGCCGGTTTCGGGGAGCTGTTTTTT
TRBD2 TRBJ2-3 many TRBV6-5 CASSFRGGPDTQYF TGTGCCAGCAGTTTCCGGGGGGGCCCGGATACGCAGTATTTT
- TRBJ1-1 many TRBV19 CASSMGRGFTEAFF TGTGCCAGTAGTATGGGCAGGGGTTTCACTGAAGCTTTCTTT
- TRBJ1-4 many TRBV2 CASKLVFATNEKLFF TGTGCCAGCAAACTGGTGTTCGCAACTAATGAAAAACTGTTTTTT
- TRBJ1-2 many TRBV5-1 CASSIDSYGYTF TGCGCCAGCAGCATAGACAGTTATGGCTACACCTTC
- TRBJ2-1 many TRBV3-1 CASSPMAGAGNEQFF TGTGCCAGCAGCCCTATGGCAGGGGCTGGTAATGAGCAGTTCTTC